The TCR beta chain described here comes from a study of T-cell memory formation after mild COVID-19. The study's findings and limits: Pre-infection memory contained some responding clones, which suggested that cross-reactive memory had joined. Among clones peaking at day 37 in the second wave, SARS-CoV-2 specificity remained unconfirmed.

The table lists this clonotype with many counts. The antigen is undetermined. The CDR3 covers 15 residues. J was trimmed by 3 bases and V by 6 bases; bases with no gene match: 4. Germline-derived CDR1 and CDR2 are MNHEY and SVGEGT. Libraries for TCRalpha and TCRbeta carried sample barcodes and unique molecular identifiers via 5'RACE. Each CDR3 protein gets one entry after TCRdb re-called the 5' RACE reads with MiXCR. This table holds around 300,000 distinct CDR3 sequences, approximately 14% found once. This TCR was recovered from a man younger than 35 who had mild COVID-19 (a few samples of this study predate the infection). Cell type and time point are not known. What was sequenced was PBMCs or a T cell subset sorted from them (not recorded which). The genes are TRBV6-2 or TRBV6-3 and TRBJ2-1, with TRBD2 identical over 11 bases. CDR3 loop: CASRLLAGGYNEQFF. The CDR3 DNA reads TGTGCCAGCAGGCTCCTAGCGGGGGGCTACAATGAGCAGTTCTTC.